This passage covers 27 T cell receptor beta chains from one sample sequenced in a study of blood T cell repertoires in COVID-19. Assay used: immunoSEQ multiplex PCR; TCRdb lists only in-frame clones, some missing. The table has under 150,000 clones, roughly 90% seen once. Material for sequencing was peripheral blood. The source is a man between 65 and 79 years old with active COVID-19.

The gene calls are TRBV10-3 and TRBJ2-1; 13 nucleotides agree with TRBD2. Germline V gene lookup returns CDR1 ENHRY and CDR2 SYGVKD. V gave up 3 bases and J gave up 7 bases; unmatched junction bases: 3. This CDR3 has 15 amino acids. As DNA, the CDR3 is TGTGCCATCAGTGAACTAGCGGGAGGGAAGAATGAGCAGTTCTTC. Its translation is CAISELAGGKNEQFF.

DNA for the CDR3: TGTGCCAGCAGTGACTTAGTCGGGAGATCACCTAGCACAGATACGCAGTATTTT. Translating it yields CASSDLVGRSPSTDTQYF. The genes are TRBV6-4 and TRBJ2-3, with a tentative D call TRBD2 (6 bases). CDR3 length: 18 residues. Germline-derived CDR1 and CDR2 are MRHNA and SNTAGT. V dropped 1 base and J dropped 0 bases, with 17 bases sitting between them.

Only a few counts were recorded for this clone. The chain is built from TRBV29-1 and TRBJ1-1, with D perhaps matching TRBD1 (5 bases). The CDR3 is 12 residues long. Trimming removed 2 bases at V and 4 bases at J, with 8 bases between. Germline V lookup: CDR1 SQVTM, CDR2 ANQGSEA. The CDR3 DNA reads TGCAGCGTTGAACCGGGGGGCACTGAAGCTTTCTTT. This translates into CSVEPGGTEAFF.

V and J are TRBV7-3 and TRBJ2-3, with D possibly TRBD2 on 5 matching bases. V dropped 0 bases and J dropped 1 base, with 5 bases sitting between them. Looked up from germline, CDR1 is SGHTA and CDR2 is FQGTGA. There are 14 residues in the CDR3. CDR3 sequence: CASSLTAGTDTQYF. The CDR3, as DNA: TGTGCCAGCAGCTTAACAGCGGGCACAGATACGCAGTATTTT.

The V and J genes are TRBV5-4 and TRBJ1-2; no definite D call. CDR3 size: 14 residues. The V gene's germline CDR1 is SGHNT and CDR2 YYREEE (reference sequence). Trimming left V 0 bases short and J 8 bases short, with 14 bases between. CDR3 bases: TGTGCCAGCAGCTTGGCCGGAGTTCAGAGGGGCTACACCTTC. Its translation is CASSLAGVQRGYTF. Using reference TRBV5-4 and TRBJ1-2 for the parts outside the CDR3, the full variable domain is ETGVTQSPTHLIKTRGQQVTLRCSSQSGHNTVSWYQQALGQGPQFIFQYYREEENGRGNFPPRFSGLQFPNYSSELNVNALELDDSALYLCASSLAGVQRGYTFGSGTRLTVV.

This chain links TRBV6-2 or TRBV6-3 with TRBJ2-7; possibly TRBD2 for D (5 bases). Germline V gene data show CDR1 as MNHEY and CDR2 as SVGEGT. The CDR3 runs 13 residues. Deletions cut 6 bases from V and 7 bases from J, with 16 bases between. CDR3 sequence reads: CASSGRRSGEQYF. The CDR3 DNA is TGTGCCAGCAGCGGTCGAAGATCGGGAGAGCAGTACTTC.

V is TRBV28 and J is TRBJ2-7; D is perhaps TRBD1 (5 bases). Trimming shortened V by 9 bases and J by 2 bases, and 11 bases separated the two germline ends. The CDR3 length is 12 residues. Germline V CDR1 and CDR2: MDHEN, SYDVKM. CDR3 protein: CASTDRTYEQYF. CDR3 sequence (DNA): TGTGCCAGTACCGACAGAACCTACGAGCAGTACTTC.

This chain uses TRBV12-3 or TRBV12-4 with TRBJ1-4; tentatively, D is TRBD1 (5 bases). Deletions cut 3 bases from V and 10 bases from J, with 12 bases between. This CDR3 is 13 amino acids long. This chain's CDR3 is CASSFSGEVKLFF. The CDR3 region has the DNA TGTGCCAGCAGTTTCTCGGGGGAGGTAAAACTGTTTTTT.

As to this clone: Within the sample, other DNA sequences also encode this same CDR3. J is TRBJ2-1 and V is TRBV7-3, with D maybe TRBD1 (5 bases). Germline CDR1 and CDR2: SGHTA and FQGTGA. The CDR3 contains 13 residues. Trimming removed 2 bases at V and 3 bases at J, with 5 bases between. The CDR3 here is CASSLDSYNEQFF. CDR3 DNA: TGTGCCAGCAGCTTAGACAGCTACAATGAGCAGTTCTTC.

There are a few counts of this clone. This chain connects TRBV27 to TRBJ2-2; 8 bases line up with TRBD1. The CDR3 has 15 residues. CDR1 MNHEY and CDR2 SMNVEV come from the germline V gene (reference sequence). V shed 7 bases, J shed 5 bases, and the junction held 9 bases outside the gene matches. For the CDR3, the DNA is TGTGCCAGCACCGTAACAGGGGGAGGTACCGGGGAGCTGTTTTTT. Its protein is CASTVTGGGTGELFF.

V is TRBV27 and J is TRBJ2-7, with 7 bases lining up with TRBD1. The CDR3 loop spans 14 amino acids. The trim removed 5 bases at V and 5 bases at J, leaving 9 bases unmatched. Germline CDR1 and CDR2: MNHEY and SMNVEV (reference sequence). CDR3 in DNA: TGTGCCAGCAGTCCCAGGGACAGAGAGAACGAGCAGTACTTC. This encodes CASSPRDRENEQYF.

The count of this clone is one. The chain links TRBV5-4 to TRBJ2-7, with TRBD1 matching over 8 bases. Trimming took 4 bases from V and 0 from J; bases not matched to a gene: 6. CDR3 length: 15 residues. The germline V gene encodes CDR1 SGHNT and CDR2 YYREEE (reference sequence). In nucleotides, the CDR3 is TGTGCCAGCAGCGGACAGGGAAAGAGCTCCTACGAGCAGTACTTC. Encoded protein: CASSGQGKSSYEQYF.

V usage is TRBV28 and J usage is TRBJ2-3, with TRBD2 matching over 13 bases. Germline CDR1 reads MDHEN; CDR2 reads SYDVKM. V was clipped by 3 bases and J by 3 bases; unmatched bases: 12. The CDR3 contains 19 residues. CDR3 nucleotides: TGTGCCAGCAGTTTCTCGGGACTAGCGGGATTCAATGGTACAGATACGCAGTATTTT. Translating gives CASSFSGLAGFNGTDTQYF. Drawing the rest from reference TRBV28 and TRBJ2-3, the complete variable domain is DVKVTQSSRYLVKRTGEKVFLECVQDMDHENMFWYRQDPGLGLRLIYFSYDVKMKEKGDIPEGYSVSREKKERFSLILESASTNQTSMYLCASSFSGLAGFNGTDTQYFGPGTRLTVL.

The rearrangement links TRBV19 to TRBJ2-3; possible D gene TRBD1, 5 bases. Per germline, CDR1 LNHDA and CDR2 SQIVND (reference sequence). The CDR3 contains 17 residues. Trimming shortened V by 3 bases and J by 1 base, and 17 bases separated the two germline ends. CDR3 in amino acids: CASSIMGRQPGTDTQYF. The CDR3 nucleotides are TGTGCCAGTAGTATTATGGGGCGACAACCCGGCACAGATACGCAGTATTTT.

The rearrangement links TRBV27 to TRBJ1-4; the D is unclear. Germline V gene data show CDR1 as MNHEY and CDR2 as SMNVEV (reference sequence). This CDR3 contains 14 residues. V dropped 6 bases and J dropped 6 bases, with 14 bases sitting between them. The chain's CDR3 is CASRNAGSDEKLFF. CDR3 in DNA: TGTGCCAGCAGAAACGCGGGCTCCGATGAAAAACTGTTTTTT.

The J gene is TRBJ2-7, the V gene TRBV28; 8 bases agree with TRBD2. In germline, CDR1 is MDHEN, CDR2 SYDVKM. V trimming: 2 bases; J trimming: 4 bases; junction bases outside the gene matches: 7. This CDR3 region has 15 residues. The CDR3: CASSLPSGSGYEQYF. The CDR3 DNA follows: TGTGCCAGCAGTTTACCCAGCGGGAGTGGGTACGAGCAGTACTTC.

The chain carries TRBV2 and TRBJ2-1, with 7 bases aligning to TRBD2. Trimming removed 8 bases from V and 7 bases from J; junction bases left unmatched: 8. Germline-derived CDR1 and CDR2 are SNHLY and FYNNEI. The CDR3 has 13 residues. The CDR3 DNA reads as TGTGCCAGCCGGGAGGAGGCGGTGAATGAGCAGTTCTTC. Residues: CASREEAVNEQFF.

The gene calls are TRBV28 and TRBJ1-4; D gene unclear. The CDR3 is 14 amino acids. Trimming took 3 bases from V and 7 from J, leaving 12 bases between them. Germline assignment: CDR1 MDHEN and CDR2 SYDVKM. The CDR3 loop is CASSLRRGSEKLFF. The CDR3 coding sequence is TGTGCCAGCAGTTTGCGCCGAGGGAGTGAAAAACTGTTTTTT. Combining the CDR3 with reference TRBV28 and TRBJ1-4 gives the whole variable domain DVKVTQSSRYLVKRTGEKVFLECVQDMDHENMFWYRQDPGLGLRLIYFSYDVKMKEKGDIPEGYSVSREKKERFSLILESASTNQTSMYLCASSLRRGSEKLFFGSGTQLSVL.

This chain joins TRBV11-2 and TRBJ2-7; 7 bases match TRBD1. The CDR3 is 15 amino acids. The germline V gene encodes CDR1 SGHAT and CDR2 FQNNGV. J lost 0 bases, V lost 5 bases, and 7 bases had no gene match. CDR3 DNA: TGTGCCAGCAGCCCACAGGGGTTCCCCTCCTACGAGCAGTACTTC. Amino acids: CASSPQGFPSYEQYF.

The chain links TRBV27 to TRBJ1-1, with a weak D call TRBD1 (6 bases). Germline values: CDR1 MNHEY, CDR2 SMNVEV (reference sequence). The V gene lost 6 bases and the J gene lost 4 bases, with 24 bases spanning the gap. This CDR3 is 17 amino acids long. The CDR3 region has the DNA TGTGCCAGCAGACGACCCCCGTTGTCAGGGGAGAGCACTGAAGCTTTCTTT. Protein sequence: CASRRPPLSGESTEAFF.

The CDR3 nucleotides are TGTGCCAGCAACGCCGGAGGTTGGAATTCACCCCTCCACTTT. Protein: CASNAGGWNSPLHF. The J gene is TRBJ1-6, the V gene TRBV27, with D unclear. The germline CDR1 and CDR2 sequences are MNHEY and SMNVEV (reference sequence). Trimming stripped 7 bases from V and 7 bases from J, with 14 bases between. The CDR3 has 14 amino acids.

The genes are TRBV24-1 and TRBJ2-1; D is possibly TRBD1 (6 bases). CDR3 length: 11 residues. Trimming shortened V by 9 bases and J by 7 bases, and 9 bases separated the two germline ends. The germline CDR1 and CDR2 sequences are KGHDR and SFDVKD. CDR3 sequence reads: CATPQGNEQFF. Written as DNA, the CDR3 is TGTGCCACCCCACAGGGAAATGAGCAGTTCTTC.

The V and J genes are TRBV7-2 and TRBJ2-7; 8 positions match TRBD2. V was clipped by 6 bases and J by 9 bases; unmatched bases: 7. Germline CDR1 and CDR2: SGHTA and FQGNSA. The CDR3 is 12 residues long. CDR3 sequence reads: CASSTRSGRQYF. The CDR3 DNA is TGTGCCAGCAGTACCCGGAGCGGGAGGCAGTACTTC. Based on the CDR3 plus reference TRBV7-2 and TRBJ2-7, the full variable domain is GAGVSQSPSNKVTEKGKDVELRCDPISGHTALYWYRQSLGQGLEFLIYFQGNSAPDKSGLPSDRFSAERTGGSVSTLTIQRTQQEDSAVYLCASSTRSGRQYFGPGTRLTVT.

With regard to this clone: This specimen includes other DNA sequences encoding the same CDR3. The chain couples TRBV18 to TRBJ1-2, with 8 positions matching TRBD1. The trim removed 3 bases at V and 2 bases at J, leaving 2 bases unmatched. This CDR3 contains 14 residues. In germline, CDR1 is KGHSH, CDR2 LQKENI. This CDR3 is CASSPQGANYGYTF. CDR3 bases: TGTGCCAGCTCACCGCAGGGGGCGAACTATGGCTACACCTTC.

CDR3 DNA: TGTGCCAGCAGCTCCCTAGCGGGGAGGGGCGAGCAGTTCTTC. As protein: CASSSLAGRGEQFF. The V gene is TRBV11-2, the J gene TRBJ2-1; 9 bases fit TRBD2. CDR1 and CDR2 (germline): SGHAT, FQNNGV. The CDR3 contains 14 residues. V dropped 4 bases and J dropped 10; count of bases not matched to a gene: 8. Full variable domain (outside the CDR3, taken from reference TRBV11-2 and TRBJ2-1): EAGVAQSPRYKIIEKRQSVAFWCNPISGHATLYWYQQILGQGPKLLIQFQNNGVVDDSQLPKDRFSAERLKGVDSTLKIQPAKLEDSAVYLCASSSLAGRGEQFFGPGTRLTVL.

CDR3 DNA: TGTGCCACCAGCAGAGGACAGAATTCACCCCTCCACTTT. This codes for CATSRGQNSPLHF. This sequence joins TRBV15 and TRBJ1-6, with D perhaps TRBD1 (5 bases). Germline V CDR1 and CDR2: LNHNV, YYDKDF (reference sequence). Trimming shortened V by 1 base and J by 7 bases, and 5 bases separated the two germline ends. There are 13 residues in the CDR3. Complete variable domain (other parts from reference TRBV15 and TRBJ1-6): DAMVIQNPRYQVTQFGKPVTLSCSQTLNHNVMYWYQQKSSQAPKLLFHYYDKDFNNEADTPDNFQSRRPNTSFCFLDIRSPGLGDTAMYLCATSRGQNSPLHFGNGTRLTVT.

The CDR3 region has the DNA TGCAGCGTTCTTAGCGGGAGGGCCGGGGAGACCCAGTACTTC. Protein product: CSVLSGRAGETQYF. This chain links TRBV29-1 with TRBJ2-5; TRBD2 matches 11 bases. This CDR3 comprises 14 residues. The ends lost 5 bases at V and 5 bases at J; junction bases unmatched: 7. Germline loops: CDR1 SQVTM, CDR2 ANQGSEA.